This T cell receptor beta chain was profiled in a study of shared clonotypes between healthy human individuals. Looking at the study overall: The cohort comprised a couple of women and a few men. Their ages spanned 18 to 49 years.

How the authors handled the data: From ImmunoSEQ came sequences covering only the junction and carrying no quality scores, so filtering differed. Data came from immunoSEQ multiplex PCR; TCRdb stores just in-frame clones and leaves some out. The V and J calls and clone size were taken over from that table, and D and trimming were inferred from the DNA. The table shows 550,000 to 750,000 clones, with around 90% occurring only once. The naive CD8 population came from CD45RO-negative cells selected for CCR7, without terminally differentiated effector memory CD45RA+ cells. The sequence was obtained from a man aged 30 to 39 in good health. The specimen was naive CD8+ T cells sorted from blood.

For the CDR3, the DNA is TGCGCCAGCAGCCAAGAATCCGACCCCGTGGATGAGCAGTTCTTC. It specifies CASSQESDPVDEQFF. J is TRBJ2-1 and V is TRBV4-1; D is unresolved. This CDR3 comprises 15 residues. Per germline, CDR1 MGHRA and CDR2 YSYEKL. Trimming took off 0 bases at V and 8 bases at J, with 14 bases between the two ends.